The 20 T cell receptor beta chains below come from one sample, sequenced in a study of blood T cell repertoires in COVID-19. Using immunoSEQ multiplex PCR, the repertoire was profiled, and TCRdb retains in-frame clones only, with some absent. The sample has about 140,000 clones; 84% are singletons. The sample was peripheral blood. The source is a young man with COVID-19, enrolled during active disease.

The CDR3: CASSDSAGNYNEQFF. The DNA of the CDR3 is TGTGCCAGCAGCGATTCCGCGGGAAACTACAATGAGCAGTTCTTC. The J gene is TRBJ2-1, the V gene TRBV9, with a possible D match to TRBD2 (6 bases). This CDR3 comprises 15 residues. V was trimmed by 3 bases and J by 3 bases, leaving 13 bases between them. CDR1 is SGDLS, CDR2 YYNGEE, per germline.

V usage is TRBV10-1 and J usage is TRBJ2-7, with D perhaps TRBD2 (6 bases). With 4 bases removed from V and 7 bases from J, the gap between germline ends came to 17 bases. CDR1 WNHNN and CDR2 SYGVQD come from the germline V gene (reference sequence). This CDR3 spans 14 amino acids. CDR3 sequence reads: CASSADSAGREQYF. The DNA for the CDR3 is TGCGCCAGCAGTGCCGACTCGGCAGGGAGGGAGCAGTACTTC.

The chain combines TRBV6-5 with TRBJ2-3, with TRBD2 identical over 9 bases. J lost 2 bases, V lost 5 bases, and 5 bases had no gene match. The CDR3 is 15 amino acids. Looked up from germline, CDR1 is MNHEY and CDR2 is SVGAGI. Here the CDR3 reads CASSLLAGFTDTQYF. The CDR3 DNA follows: TGTGCCAGCAGTCTTCTAGCGGGGTTCACAGATACGCAGTATTTT.

The chain carries TRBV28 and TRBJ2-2, with 11 bases fitting TRBD2. This CDR3 comprises 15 residues. Germline V gene data show CDR1 as MDHEN and CDR2 as SYDVKM. Unmatched junction bases numbered 5, after V lost 6 bases and J lost 5 bases. The CDR3 DNA follows: TGTGCCAGCAGACTAGCGGGAGCGGGGACCGGGGAGCTGTTTTTT. It encodes CASRLAGAGTGELFF.

The V gene is TRBV25-1, the J gene TRBJ2-1; D perhaps matches TRBD2 (5 bases). The V and J ends lost 7 bases and 3 bases respectively, with 16 bases between them. There are 15 residues in the CDR3. Germline values: CDR1 MGHDK, CDR2 SYGVNS. CDR3 amino acids: CASTRGSTFYNEQFF. In DNA, the CDR3 is TGTGCCAGCACCCGGGGTTCCACTTTCTACAATGAGCAGTTCTTC.

Note on this clone: One end of the junction is discordant with germline, which a read error may explain. V usage is TRBV19 and J usage is TRBJ2-1, with TRBD2 identical over 10 bases. CDR1 is LNHDA and CDR2 is SQIVND in the germline V gene (reference sequence). The CDR3 sequence is 14 residues long. This CDR3 is CASSTSGTSDMGVF. The DNA of the CDR3 is TGTGCCAGTAGTACCTCCGGGACTAGCGACATGGGGGTCTTC.

The J gene is TRBJ1-2, the V gene TRBV12-3 or TRBV12-4; D might be TRBD1 (5 bases). With 5 bases removed from V and 6 bases from J, the gap between germline ends came to 13 bases. The CDR3 is 13 residues long. Written as DNA, the CDR3 is TGTGCCAGCAGTCTCCAGGGAGGTAATGGCTACACCTTC. Translated, it gives CASSLQGGNGYTF.

The rearrangement links TRBV30 to TRBJ1-2; D not resolved. The CDR3 is made up of 13 amino acids. Germline CDR1 reads GTSNPN; CDR2 reads SVGIG (reference sequence). V dropped 4 bases and J dropped 4 bases, with 13 bases sitting between them. The CDR3 is CAWTPRGLYGYTF. The CDR3 DNA sequence: TGTGCCTGGACCCCCCGAGGGCTCTATGGCTACACCTTC.

This chain uses TRBV4-1 with TRBJ1-4, with a possible D match to TRBD1 (6 bases). Germline CDR1 reads MGHRA; CDR2 reads YSYEKL. The length of the CDR3 is 15 residues. V lost 1 base and J lost 4, with 10 bases in between. In DNA, the CDR3 is TGCGCCAGCAGCCAAGTGACAGGCCTTAATGAAAAACTGTTTTTT. Translating gives CASSQVTGLNEKLFF.

The genes are TRBV7-2 and TRBJ2-7; 10 nucleotides agree with TRBD2. CDR3 length: 16 amino acids. Germline V gene sequence: CDR1 SGHTA, CDR2 FQGNSA. Trimming took 5 bases from V and 6 from J; bases not matched to a gene: 13. The CDR3 nucleotides read TGTGCCAGCAGCCCGAGAAGCGGGAGGGCCCAGAGCGAGCAGTACTTC. Translating it yields CASSPRSGRAQSEQYF. Looking up the rest from reference TRBV7-2 and TRBJ2-7 gives the full variable domain: GAGVSQSPSNKVTEKGKDVELRCDPISGHTALYWYRQSLGQGLEFLIYFQGNSAPDKSGLPSDRFSAERTGGSVSTLTIQRTQQEDSAVYLCASSPRSGRAQSEQYFGPGTRLTVT.

The chain links TRBV28 to TRBJ1-5, with 8 bases that match TRBD1. Trimming at V came to 4 bases and at J to 0 bases, leaving 8 bases not matched to a gene. The CDR3 consists of 17 residues. In germline, CDR1 is MDHEN, CDR2 SYDVKM. The CDR3 nucleotides read TGTGCCAGCAGTTCCAGGACAGGGCTCTATAGCAATCAGCCCCAGCATTTT. Translating it yields CASSSRTGLYSNQPQHF.

The sample holds a few counts of this clone. The J gene is TRBJ1-2, the V gene TRBV15; 11 bases align to TRBD1. After removal of 7 bases from V and 4 bases from J, the junction contained 5 bases not matched to a gene. The CDR3 runs to 14 residues. The germline CDR1 and CDR2 sequences are LNHNV and YYDKDF (reference sequence). The CDR3 is CATTRTGGFYGYTF. The DNA for the CDR3 is TGTGCCACCACGAGGACAGGGGGCTTCTATGGCTACACCTTC.

This clone was seen only a few times. Written as DNA, the CDR3 is TGTGCCAGCAGCTTAAGTCTCGGGACCCAGTACTTC. Residues: CASSLSLGTQYF. J is TRBJ2-5 and V is TRBV7-9; D not resolved. Germline-derived CDR1 and CDR2 are SEHNR and FQNEAQ (reference sequence). The CDR3 covers 12 residues. V lost 2 bases and J 7 bases, leaving 8 bases between the germline ends.

This clone was seen just once. V and J are TRBV28 and TRBJ1-2; 8 bases are a match to TRBD1. The V and J ends lost 5 bases and 5 bases, in that order; junction bases with no gene match: 7. Per germline, CDR1 MDHEN and CDR2 SYDVKM. The CDR3 runs 14 residues. The CDR3 DNA is TGTGCCAGCAGTCAGACAGGGGCGGGGTATGGCTACACCTTC. Its protein is CASSQTGAGYGYTF.

This chain links TRBV6-5 with TRBJ2-1, with 7 bases fitting TRBD1. V lost 5 bases and J lost 9; bases outside the gene matches: 13. CDR1 MNHEY and CDR2 SVGAGI come from the germline V gene. The CDR3 runs to 15 residues. This CDR3 reads CASSKTGTVTGEQFF. DNA of the CDR3: TGTGCCAGCAGTAAGACCGGGACAGTGACGGGTGAGCAGTTCTTC.

The J gene is TRBJ2-5, the V gene TRBV18, with D uncertain. The CDR3 extends over 13 amino acids. Trimming stripped 2 bases from V and 5 bases from J, with 9 bases between. CDR1 and CDR2 from the germline V gene are KGHSH and LQKENI. The chain's CDR3 is CASSPGLRETQYF. DNA of the CDR3: TGTGCCAGCTCACCAGGGCTCCGGGAGACCCAGTACTTC.

The rearrangement uses TRBV28 and TRBJ2-7, with 12 bases lining up with TRBD2. From germline, CDR1 is MDHEN and CDR2 SYDVKM. The CDR3 sequence is 16 residues long. V was clipped by 4 bases and J by 5 bases; unmatched bases: 9. In nucleotides, the CDR3 is TGTGCCAGCAGTTCGGGTAGACTAGCGGGAGCCCACGAGCAGTACTTC. It codes for CASSSGRLAGAHEQYF.

The gene calls are TRBV19 and TRBJ2-7; TRBD2 aligns across 9 bases. Germline values: CDR1 LNHDA, CDR2 SQIVND (reference sequence). CDR3 length: 14 amino acids. The junction had 5 bases not matched to a gene; V was cut back by 6 bases and J by 2 bases. The CDR3 nucleotides read TGTGCCAGTAGGGCGGGAGGGGGCGCCTACGAGCAGTACTTC. This gives the protein CASRAGGGAYEQYF.

The V call is TRBV28, the J call TRBJ2-5, with D perhaps TRBD2 (8 bases). Germline V gene lookup returns CDR1 MDHEN and CDR2 SYDVKM. Deletions cut 5 bases from V and 1 base from J, with 14 bases between. The CDR3 contains 15 residues. The CDR3 loop reads CASSPRGDSQETQYF. CDR3 nucleotide sequence: TGTGCCAGCAGTCCGCGGGGGGACAGCCAAGAGACCCAGTACTTC.

The chain carries TRBV29-1 and TRBJ2-3; 13 nucleotides match TRBD2. The V segment lost 5 bases and the J segment 2 bases; nucleotides outside the gene matches: 4. The CDR3 totals 15 residues. Germline CDR1 reads SQVTM; CDR2 reads ANQGSEA. The CDR3 DNA is TGCAGCGTTCGGGGGACTAGCGGGAACACAGATACGCAGTATTTT. Amino acid sequence: CSVRGTSGNTDTQYF.